Sequencing of this T cell receptor (beta chain) was carried out in a study of cytomegalovirus exposure and HLA in healthy donors (dated by TCRdb to about 2017). A note on the overall study: An earlier analysis of a few hundred of the donors reported about 300 Gb of sequence data and some 110 million unique TCR beta sequences obtained from some 170 million T cells. Around 320 gigabases of sequencing data and 70 million to 100 million unique TCR sequences were included in an early release covering roughly 600 HLA-typed donors. The genetic ancestry cluster associated with self-reported Caucasian donors included over 80% of the approximately 400 genotyped donors. The study aimed to test whether signatures of past pathogen exposure could be identified by cataloging public T cell receptors. The study used immunosequencing to profile the T cell repertoires of approximately 640 subjects and linked those repertoires to cytomegalovirus serostatus. A separate validation cohort of over a hundred different subjects was used in addition to the roughly 700-subject first cohort. To predict cytomegalovirus infection status, the study combined high-throughput TCR immunosequencing, statistical association of individual TCRs with disease status, and machine learning. A later analysis re-examined previously published TCR beta repertoires from more than 550 donors and added high-resolution HLA genotyping to investigate patterns of TCR occurrence. Rather than drawing on any new phenotypic data, the later analysis identified candidate immune exposures from TCR beta sequences and the way those sequences occurred across donors. An earlier analysis of approximately 630 of the donors applied high-throughput TCR beta sequencing to assess whether each TCR beta V gene segment acted as functional or pseudogenic. Alongside the repertoire data, information on donor age, sex, ethnicity and CMV serostatus was compiled. A later genetic analysis took genome-wide SNP genotypes for about 55% of the 666 donors and used that subset as a discovery cohort. All discovery cohort repertoires had been generated on a single sequencing platform. Both class I and class II loci were covered by HLA typing, at four-digit resolution. The number of donors typed differed by locus, with 629-630 for A, B, C, DRB1 and DQB1, more than 500 for DQA1, 606 for DPA1, and approximately 470 for DPB1. Roughly 5 DR-DQ haplotypes were handled as single units for association and clustering, since linkage in the cohort was strong. Across some 400 genotyped donors of the cohort, an average of about 240,000 unique TCR beta nucleotide sequences per donor were sequenced, and approximately 17% of those sequences were non-productive.

From a lookup of the germline V gene (reference sequence), CDR1 and CDR2 are SEHNR and FQNEAQ. Including cysteine and phenylalanine, the CDR3 has 15 amino acids. The sequence is cut down to CDR3 DNA, 45 bases in frame from base 1. The library was generated by the immunoSEQ multiplex PCR assay. A mixture of 60 forward primers for TCR Vbeta segments and 13 reverse primers for TCR Jbeta segments was used in the multiplex PCR. Amplification of the CDR3 region of rearranged TCR beta genes was performed with a multiplex PCR assay on genomic DNA. The Illumina HiSeq System was used to sequence the amplified TCR beta libraries as 87-base-pair reads. From the authors' description of their analysis: Across the roughly 640 repertoires, a later analysis counted roughly 77 million unique TCR beta chains, some 11 million of which were shared by at least two donors. A nearest-neighbor algorithm error-corrected the raw reads and collapsed the reads into unique sequences, merging closely related sequences to remove PCR and sequencing errors. Alignment of CDR3 sequences to IMGT reference sequences was used to assign V, D and J gene segments. For a sequence to be retained, a match of at least six nucleotides was required to both a V gene segment and a J gene segment. A rearrangement was called productive if the CDR3 had no stop codons and remained in frame with V and J, and every other rearrangement was called non-productive. Following IMGT convention, CDR3 was defined as the stretch from the second conserved V-encoded cysteine to the conserved J-encoded phenylalanine. Sequences without an unambiguous match to a single V gene segment were excluded from the earlier analysis of a few hundred of the donors. An earlier analysis of a few hundred of the donors classified V segments as functional when productive rearrangements were above 56.7% and as segregating when the standard deviation between donors was above 5%. To diagnose cytomegalovirus status from the catalog of TCR beta chain sequences, a statistical classification framework was built. V and J gene assignment, in a later analysis, came from comparing TCR nucleotide sequences with IMGT/GENE-DB human TR gene sequences. A later analysis assigned CDR3 sequences and most-parsimonious VDJ recombination scenarios with the TCRdist pipeline. In a later analysis, each TCR beta chain was defined by its CDR3 amino acid sequence together with its V-gene family, and reads lacking a unique V-gene family were excluded. As a way to deal with suspected cross-contamination and a sequencing artifact, a later analysis dropped 592 nucleotide sequences that were highly shared and had low generation probability. A later analysis calculated a clonal expansion index for each public chain from normalized within-repertoire ranks of inferred template counts. In a later analysis, generation probabilities were computed with a VDJ recombination model fitted to out-of-frame rearrangements, and the resulting probabilities were checked against IGoR. In a later analysis, TCR-TCR, TCR-HLA and TCR-CMV co-occurrence was scored with hypergeometric tests, and a repertoire-size bias correction was applied to TCR pairs. In a later analysis, false discovery rates were estimated by permuting HLA or CMV assignments 20 times. A later analysis grouped co-occurring TCRs with DBSCAN, adding TCRdist sequence similarity when clustering within HLA-allele-positive subsets. Repertoires with fewer than 30,000 or more than 120,000 public chains were left out of co-occurrence clustering, as were four to six repertoires with anomalous nucleotide sharing. In its TCRdb copy, this immuneACCESS table keeps in-frame sequences only and misses some clones. Where compared with another copy, unresolved V genes explain less than half of these, and the others have no known cause. V, J and clone size are those of that table, while D and trimming were read from the DNA. For this sample there are about 200,000 clones; around 80% appear just once. Around 1.7% of the sample rests with the top ten.

In total, approximately 690 healthy bone marrow donors made up the cohort. At the time of sampling, every cohort member was nominally healthy, though immune exposures that went unrecorded were likely present. The donor tested CMV seronegative, placing the donor among the approximately 360 seronegative members of the cohort. A peripheral blood sample was provided by each donor, and peripheral blood mononuclear cells were used for TCR beta sequencing. Genomic DNA was extracted from the blood cell samples with the Qiagen DNeasy Blood Extraction Kit. On this clone: No antigen is known for it. The junction differs from germline at one of its ends, possibly a read error.

What the study reported, not specific to this receptor: In vitro tests confirmed that a few of the cytomegalovirus-associated TCR beta chains recognize cytomegalovirus antigens. For the cohort, immune exposure information was limited to CMV serostatus. Because counts were too low, approximately 18 rarely observed V segments, including chromosome 9 orphons, were excluded from the earlier analysis of around 640 of the donors. A later analysis reported that several top co-occurrence clusters appeared linked to parvovirus B19, influenza, CMV and Epstein-Barr virus. Compared with the 666-donor mean, donors in an Asian-associated ancestry cluster had fewer N-insertions in productive TCRs, according to a later genetic analysis. Compared with equally common non-associated chains, HLA-associated TCR beta chains in a later analysis were more clonally expanded and had lower generation probabilities. The 87-base-pair reads could not distinguish some IMGT-functional V segments, including TRBV6-2 and TRBV6-3, so those segments were excluded. In a later analysis, 16,951 TCR beta sequences were associated with specific HLA alleles at a false discovery rate of 0.05. Correlated functional status among segregating V segments might be attributable to linkage disequilibrium, but an unknown experimental factor could not be ruled out. A later analysis found that TCR association rates varied across HLA loci, with DRB1 alleles showing the most associated TCRs and HLA-C alleles the fewest. In an earlier analysis of 587 of the donors, most TCR beta V segments appeared in productive rearrangements about 87% or about 30% of the time, broadly matching IMGT annotations. The classifier was reported to diagnose cytomegalovirus status with high specificity and sensitivity in both the original cohort and the validation cohort. A further reported finding was that TCR beta sequences accurately predicted the HLA-A and HLA-B alleles for most subjects in the first cohort. When HLA alleles, especially DR and DQ, strongly co-occurred, TCR associations were difficult to assign to individual alleles. Most TCR sequences were seen in very few donors, while some public TCRs were found in many individuals. The sequencing pipeline was judged likely to have produced a cluster of highly shared sequence variants as a technical artifact. In a later analysis, most CMV-associated TCR beta chains were found to appear HLA-restricted, with HLA associations seemingly driven largely by CMV exposure. This cohort had only TCR beta chains sequenced, and the lack of alpha or paired-chain data limited which features could be detected. A total of fewer than 200 TCR beta chains were listed by the study as associated with cytomegalovirus. V-gene and J-gene trimming of TCR beta chains was associated with a missense DCLRE1C variant in a later genetic analysis, and the association was replicated in an independent cohort. HLA typing was unavailable for some donors at each locus, so association tests used only the typed subset. According to the authors, the approach could potentially be generalized to other disease states and immunological phenotypes. The presence/absence analyses assumed that sequencing depth was roughly uniform across donors, and that assumption may not be true.

The sequence was obtained from a woman under 30 in good health and CMV-seronegative. In this chain, TRBV7-9 is recombined with TRBJ2-7, and 9 junctional nucleotides match TRBD1. The specimen was PBMCs. The CDR3 amino acid sequence is: CSSRSPGQGPGEQYF. The sequence in DNA is TGTTCCAGCAGAAGTCCGGGACAGGGCCCGGGGGAGCAGTACTTC. When the CDR3 is completed using the reference TRBV7-9 and TRBJ2-7 genes on either side, the full variable domain is DTGVSQNPRHKITKRGQNVTFRCDPISEHNRLYWYRQTLGQGPEFLTYFQNEAQLEKSRLLSDRFSAERPKGSFSTLEIQRTEQGDSAMYLCSSRSPGQGPGEQYFGPGTRLTVT.